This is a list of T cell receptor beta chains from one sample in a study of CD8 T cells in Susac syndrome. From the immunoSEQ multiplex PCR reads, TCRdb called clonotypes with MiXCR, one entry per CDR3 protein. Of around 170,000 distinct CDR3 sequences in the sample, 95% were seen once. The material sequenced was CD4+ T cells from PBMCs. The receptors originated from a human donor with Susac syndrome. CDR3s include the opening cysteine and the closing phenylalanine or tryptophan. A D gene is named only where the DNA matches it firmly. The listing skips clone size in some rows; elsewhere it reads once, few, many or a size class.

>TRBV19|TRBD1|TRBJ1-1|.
TGTGCCAGTAGTATAGGGAGGGACAGCCAGGCGGCTTTCTTT
CASSIGRDSQAAFF
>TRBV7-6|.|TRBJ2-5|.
TGTGCCAGCAGCAGAATAGCGGAGACCCAGTACTTC
CASSRIAETQYF
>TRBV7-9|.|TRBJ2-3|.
TGTGCCAGCAGCCCCGGAAAGGCGAGCACAGATACGCAGTATTTT
CASSPGKASTDTQYF
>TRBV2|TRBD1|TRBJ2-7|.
TGTGCCATTAAGTTAGGGACAGACTTCTCCTACGAGCAGTACTTC
CAIKLGTDFSYEQYF
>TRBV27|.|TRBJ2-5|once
TGTGCCAGCAGTTGGCTGGCCGGGGCCGGAGGAGAGACCCAGTACTTC
CASSWLAGAGGETQYF
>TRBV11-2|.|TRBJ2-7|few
TGTGCCAGCAGCGCCTCCTACGAGCAGTACTTC
CASSASYEQYF
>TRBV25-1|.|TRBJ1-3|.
TGTGCCAGCAGTGGTATACTTAGCTCTGGAAACACCATATATTTT
CASSGILSSGNTIYF
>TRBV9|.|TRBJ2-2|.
TGTGCCAGCAGCGTAGGTTCCGGGGGCGGGGAGCTGTTTTTT
CASSVGSGGGELFF
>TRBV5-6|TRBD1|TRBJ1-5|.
TGTGCCAGCAGCAGGACAGGGGTAGGGAATCAGCCCCAGCATTTT
CASSRTGVGNQPQHF
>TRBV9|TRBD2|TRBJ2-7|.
TGTGCCAGCAGCGTACGACTGGGAGGGTACGAGCAGTACTTC
CASSVRLGGYEQYF
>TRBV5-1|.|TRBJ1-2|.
TGCGCCAGCAGCTTGCGACCGAATCCCGGAGCAGATGGCTACACCTTC
CASSLRPNPGADGYTF
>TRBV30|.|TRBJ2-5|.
TGTGCCTGGTGCGGGACAGCGTACCAAGAGACCCAGTACTTC
CAWCGTAYQETQYF
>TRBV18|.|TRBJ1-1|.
TGTGCCAGCTCACCACCGCGGGGATGGACTGAAGCTTTCTTT
CASSPPRGWTEAFF
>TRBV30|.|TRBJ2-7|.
TGTGCCTGGAGTGTAGGTGGGGCCGAGCAGTACTTC
CAWSVGGAEQYF
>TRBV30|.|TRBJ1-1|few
TGTGCCTGGAGTCCTTCCGCGATGTCCGAAGCTTTCTTT
CAWSPSAMSEAFF
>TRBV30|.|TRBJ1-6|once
TGTGCCTGGAGTGCAGGGATTAATTCACCCCTCCACTTT
CAWSAGINSPLHF
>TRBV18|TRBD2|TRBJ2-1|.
TGTGCCAGCTCACCAGGCCTAGCGGAGTACAATGAGCAGTTCTTC
CASSPGLAEYNEQFF
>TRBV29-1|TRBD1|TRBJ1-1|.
TGCAGCGTGGGATTTACAGGGGACACTGAAGCTTTCTTT
CSVGFTGDTEAFF
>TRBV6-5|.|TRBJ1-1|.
TGTGCCAGCAGTTACTCGCCGGTGGCCGAAGCTTTCTTT
CASSYSPVAEAFF
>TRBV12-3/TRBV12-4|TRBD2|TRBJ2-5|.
TGTGCCAGCAGTTTAAGGTCTAGCGGGGGGGTCCAAGAGACCCAGTACTTC
CASSLRSSGGVQETQYF
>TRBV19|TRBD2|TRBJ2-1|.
TGTGCCAGTAGTATGGACCCCGGGACTACCTACAATGAGCAGTTCTTC
CASSMDPGTTYNEQFF
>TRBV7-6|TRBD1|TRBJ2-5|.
TGTGCCAGCAGCTTAGTCGACAGGGGCCAAGAGACCCAGTACTTC
CASSLVDRGQETQYF
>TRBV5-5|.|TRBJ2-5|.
TGTGCCAGCAGCTTGTGGGAGACCCAGTACTTC
CASSLWETQYF
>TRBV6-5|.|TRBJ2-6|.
TGTGCCAGCAGTCGGTCTGGGGCCAACGTCCTGACTTTC
CASSRSGANVLTF
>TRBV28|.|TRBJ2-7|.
TGTGCCAGCAGTTTGTCGTCAGAGCAGTACTTC
CASSLSSEQYF
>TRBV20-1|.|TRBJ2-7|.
TGCAGTGCCAGATACCAGTCTCCCAGACCTCAACCTAAATACGAGCAGTACTTC
CSARYQSPRPQPKYEQYF
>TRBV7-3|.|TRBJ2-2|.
TGTGCCAGCAGCTTAATTGTAGACACCGGGGAGCTGTTTTTT
CASSLIVDTGELFF
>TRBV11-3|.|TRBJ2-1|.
TGTGCCAGCAGCTTAGGGGCGAAATTTGAGCAGTTCTTC
CASSLGAKFEQFF
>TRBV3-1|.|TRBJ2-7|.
TGTGCCAGCAGCCAAGGGACCTACGAGCAGTACTTC
CASSQGTYEQYF
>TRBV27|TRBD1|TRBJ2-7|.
TGTGCCAGCAGGCTCGCCGGGACAGGGTTGGACGAGCAGTACTTC
CASRLAGTGLDEQYF
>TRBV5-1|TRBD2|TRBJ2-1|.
TGCGCCAGCAGCTTGGGGGGACTAGCGATCAATGAGCAGTTCTTC
CASSLGGLAINEQFF
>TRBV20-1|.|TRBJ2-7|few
TGCAGTGCTTCAAGCCAGACGGGCTACGAGCAGTACTTC
CSASSQTGYEQYF
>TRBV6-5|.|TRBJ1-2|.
TGTGCCAGCAGTTGGGTGGGGGACTATGGCTACACCTTC
CASSWVGDYGYTF
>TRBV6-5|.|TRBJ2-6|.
TGTGCCAGCAGTTACGATGAGTATGGGGGGAACTCTGGGGCCAACGTCCTGACTTTC
CASSYDEYGGNSGANVLTF
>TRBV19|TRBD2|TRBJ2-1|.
TGTGCCAGTAGCGTAGCGGGGGGTATCTACAATGAGCAGTTCTTC
CASSVAGGIYNEQFF
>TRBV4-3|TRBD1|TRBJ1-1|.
TGCGCCAGCAGCCAAGTGGTTGGGGGCAGGGGGGGTGAAGCTTTCTTT
CASSQVVGGRGGEAFF
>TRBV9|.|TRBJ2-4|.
TGTGCCAGCAGCGTGGGGGGAACCAAAAACATTCAGTACTTC
CASSVGGTKNIQYF
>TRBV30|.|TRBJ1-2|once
TGTGCCTGGACTCAGAGGGCGGGCGGCTACACCTTC
CAWTQRAGGYTF
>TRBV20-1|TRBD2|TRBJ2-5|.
TGCAGTGCTAGGGTTCCCGAGCGGGGGTCACAAGAGACCCAGTACTTC
CSARVPERGSQETQYF
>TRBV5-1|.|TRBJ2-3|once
TGCGCCAGCAGCCCGGAGGGGACTGCGGGTCCGCAGTATTTT
CASSPEGTAGPQYF
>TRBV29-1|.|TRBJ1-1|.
TGCAGCGTGGCTACTTTGGACAGCAACACTGAAGCTTTCTTT
CSVATLDSNTEAFF
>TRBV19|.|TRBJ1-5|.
TGTGCCAGTAATAGCGGCCCCCCGAGGCATTTT
CASNSGPPRHF
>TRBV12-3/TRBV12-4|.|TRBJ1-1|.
TGTGCCAGCAGTCGAGTTAACGCTGAAGCTTTCTTT
CASSRVNAEAFF
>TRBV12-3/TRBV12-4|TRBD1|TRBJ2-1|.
TGTGCCAGCAGTCCCGGGACAGGGTCCTTCCATGAGCAGTTCTTC
CASSPGTGSFHEQFF
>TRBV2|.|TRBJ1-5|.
TGTGCCAGCGGGGGGGGCGGCGGCAATCAGCCCCAGCATTTT
CASGGGGGNQPQHF
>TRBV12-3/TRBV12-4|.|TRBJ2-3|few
TGTGCCAGCAGTTTCCTGAGCACAGATACGCAGTATTTT
CASSFLSTDTQYF
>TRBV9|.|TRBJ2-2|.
TGTGCCAGCAGCCTACGCCCCGGGTATCCGGGCACCGGGGAGCTGTTTTTT
CASSLRPGYPGTGELFF
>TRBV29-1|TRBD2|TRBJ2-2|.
TGCAGCGCGGGGACTAGCGGGGTGACCGGGGAGCTGTTTTTT
CSAGTSGVTGELFF
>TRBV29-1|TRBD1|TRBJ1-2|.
TGCAGCGTTGACCGGCAGGGGGCTCCAGACTATGGCTACACCTTC
CSVDRQGAPDYGYTF
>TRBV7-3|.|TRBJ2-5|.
TGTGCCAGCAGCCGAAGGACGGGCGGGAAGGAAGAGACCCAGTACTTC
CASSRRTGGKEETQYF
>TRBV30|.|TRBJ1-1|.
TGTGCCTGGAGTAATATCGGAGGTGCTTTCTTT
CAWSNIGGAFF
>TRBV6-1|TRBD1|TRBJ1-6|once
TGTGCCAGCAGGGGGACAGGGGGCGCTTCTGGTAATTCACCCCTCCACTTT
CASRGTGGASGNSPLHF
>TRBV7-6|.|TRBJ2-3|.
TGTGCCAGCAGCCCCGGACTAAGCGCAGATACGCAGTATTTT
CASSPGLSADTQYF
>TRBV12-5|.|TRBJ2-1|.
TGTGCTAGTGGTTTGGACAGGGCCTACAATGAGCAGTTCTTC
CASGLDRAYNEQFF
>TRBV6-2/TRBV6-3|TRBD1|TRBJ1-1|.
TGTGCCAGCAGTAAACCGGGACAGGGGACCACTGAAGCTTTCTTT
CASSKPGQGTTEAFF